Listed here are 27 T cell receptor beta chains from one sample, sequenced in a study of tumor and adjacent non-tumor tissue in lung cancer. A modified ARM-PCR protocol with three rounds of nested PCR amplified TCRbeta. TCRdb itself ran the multiplex PCR reads through MiXCR, one entry per CDR3 protein. The sample shows 200,000 or so distinct CDR3 sequences, 70% to 75% of them seen only once. The template was RNA from unsorted bulk tissue. The source material was lung tumor tissue. These receptors were collected from a man aged 60 to 69 with non-small cell lung cancer.

Notes on this clonotype: This may stem from a read error, because a much larger clone lies one nucleotide away. The chain uses TRBV29-1 and TRBJ1-2; D gene uncertain. Germline loops: CDR1 SQVTM, CDR2 ANQGSEA. The CDR3 contains 13 residues. The CDR3: CSVGRDPKYGYTF. CDR3 coding DNA: TGCAGCGTTGGGAGGGATCCTAAGTATGGCTACACCTTC.

A single count supports this clonotype. This may be a read error: a much more frequent sequence differs by one nucleotide. The CDR3 reads CASSRAVEAFF. Here the CDR3 DNA reads TGTGCCAGCTCACGGGCTGTCGAAGCTTTCTTT. The chain is built from TRBV6-2 or TRBV6-3 and TRBJ1-1; D uncertain. The length of the CDR3 is 11 residues. Trimming cost V 8 bases and J 8 bases, with 12 bases left between them. Per germline, CDR1 MNHEY and CDR2 SVGEGT.

This chain uses TRBV29-1 with TRBJ2-4; no clear D gene. The CDR3 covers 15 residues. Trimming removed 4 bases at V and 0 bases at J, with 13 bases between. Germline-derived CDR1 and CDR2 are SQVTM and ANQGSEA. CDR3 nucleotides: TGCAGCGTTGGAGACGTGGGCAGAGCCAAAAACATTCAGTACTTC. Protein sequence: CSVGDVGRAKNIQYF.

A remark on this clonotype: This may be a read error, as it is one base from a much larger clone. The CDR3 ends on some other residue instead of the conserved phenylalanine or tryptophan, so this is likely a read error. This sequence joins TRBV6-8 and TRBJ2-7, with TRBD1 matching over 9 bases. The germline V gene encodes CDR1 MNHGY and CDR2 SAAAGT. J gave up 3 bases and V 7 bases, and 7 bases lay outside the gene matches. This CDR3 contains 14 residues. The CDR3 nucleotides read TGTGCCAGCACCCCGAGGGACAGGGTCTACGAGCAGTACATC. Its protein is CASTPRDRVYEQYI.

This clonotype appeared many times. The rearrangement links TRBV12-3 or TRBV12-4 to TRBJ1-3; 8 nucleotides line up with TRBD1. The CDR3 length is 20 residues. The V and J ends lost 6 bases and 1 base, in that order; junction bases with no gene match: 20. CDR3: CASSHVRYRTGNVSGNTIYF. The CDR3 DNA follows: TGTGCCAGCAGCCACGTGAGATATAGGACAGGGAATGTTTCTGGAAACACCATATATTTT.

This clonotype came up once. At one boundary the junction diverges from the germline segment, which might be a read error. This chain uses TRBV29-1 with TRBJ2-1; 14 bases line up with TRBD2. Germline CDR1 reads SQVTM; CDR2 reads ANQGSEA. CDR3 size: 19 residues. The CDR3 sequence is CSVQTRTSGGLSSYNEQLF. CDR3 coding DNA: TGCAGCGTTCAAACCCGGACTAGCGGGGGGTTGAGCTCCTACAATGAGCAGTTATTC.

Comments on this clonotype: One end of the junction is discordant with germline, which a read error may explain. This chain connects TRBV13 to TRBJ2-1; the D gene is possibly TRBD1 (7 bases). The CDR3 contains 17 residues. CDR1 is PRHDT, CDR2 FYEKMQ, per germline (reference sequence). The CDR3 spells CASSPRSPRGVADEQFF. As DNA, the CDR3 is TGTGCTAGCAGCCCAAGGTCCCCCAGGGGGGTTGCGGATGAGCAGTTCTTC.

The J gene is TRBJ1-2, the V gene TRBV6-5; no definite D call. The CDR3 spans 13 residues. Germline V gene data show CDR1 as MNHEY and CDR2 as SVGAGI. The CDR3 coding sequence is TGTGTCGGCAGTTCCAACCCCCTTTATGGCTACACCTTC. This encodes CVGSSNPLYGYTF.

About this clonotype: A read error is possible here, since a much larger clone lies one base away. The chain uses TRBV6-5 and TRBJ1-2; D is unresolved. The germline CDR1 and CDR2 sequences are MNHEY and SVGAGI. The V end was cut by 2 bases, the J end by 2 bases, with 6 bases between. This CDR3 comprises 13 residues. The CDR3 is CASSYDKNYGYTF. The DNA for the CDR3 is TGTGCCAGCAGTTACGACAAGAACTATGGCTACACCTTC.

V is TRBV6-5 and J is TRBJ2-1, with unresolved D. Germline CDR1 and CDR2: MNHEY and SVGAGI. The CDR3 extends over 17 amino acids. Deletions cut 2 bases from V and 8 bases from J, with 22 bases between. CDR3 loop: CASSYRDKPLSYDEQFF. DNA of the CDR3: TGTGCCAGCAGTTACCGAGACAAGCCTCTCTCGTACGATGAGCAGTTCTTC.

The V call is TRBV12-3 or TRBV12-4, the J call TRBJ1-5; no clear D. Trimming took 2 bases from V and 3 from J, leaving 11 bases between them. This CDR3 has 15 amino acids. CDR3 nucleotides: TGTGCCAGCAGTTTATTAGATCTTACCAATCAGCCCCAGCATTTT. Translated, it gives CASSLLDLTNQPQHF.

The chain combines TRBV11-2 with TRBJ2-7, with 10 bases matching TRBD1. Germline V CDR1 and CDR2: SGHAT, FQNNGV. This CDR3 contains 14 residues. Losses at the gene ends were 6 bases for V and 5 bases for J; bases not matched to a gene: 7. CDR3 nucleotide sequence: TGTGCCAGCAGACCCGGGACAGGGGTTCACGAGCAGTACTTC. This encodes CASRPGTGVHEQYF.

Points on this clonotype: Being one base from a much bigger clone, this may be a read error. The V call is TRBV6-1, the J call TRBJ2-2; possibly TRBD2 for D (6 bases). The germline V gene has CDR1 MNHNS and CDR2 SASEGT. The CDR3 length is 15 residues. The CDR3 nucleotides are TGTGACAGCAGTGAACGGAGGGGCTACACCGGGGAGCTGTTTTTT. It translates to CDSSERRGYTGELFF.

The rearrangement links TRBV20-1 to TRBJ1-1; no reliable D call. Germline loops: CDR1 DFQATT, CDR2 SNEGSKA (reference sequence). This CDR3 region has 13 residues. DNA for the CDR3: TGCACTACTATGAGGGATGTGAACACTGAAGCTTTCTTT. It specifies CTTMRDVNTEAFF.

This sequence joins TRBV6-1 and TRBJ1-3, with D perhaps matching TRBD1 (5 bases). V lost 7 bases and J lost 5, with 18 bases in between. Germline V CDR1 and CDR2: MNHNS, SASEGT. The CDR3 covers 15 residues. The CDR3 sequence: CASMEQGAGRNTIYF. Written as DNA, the CDR3 is TGTGCCAGCATGGAACAAGGGGCTGGGAGAAACACCATATATTTT.

This clonotype was picked up one time. At one of its ends the junction is not consistent with the germline gene, which may arise from a read error. This rearrangement joins TRBV29-1 to TRBJ1-1; D remains ambiguous. From germline, CDR1 is SQVTM and CDR2 ANQGSEA. This CDR3 comprises 13 residues. CDR3 coding DNA: TGCAACGTTGACACAGTTTTAAACACTGAAGCTTTCTTT. Its protein product is CNVDTVLNTEAFF.

The V and J genes are TRBV20-1 and TRBJ2-2; tentative D call: TRBD2 (5 bases). The V and J ends lost 6 bases and 4 bases respectively, with 18 bases between them. Germline V gene data show CDR1 as DFQATT and CDR2 as SNEGSKA (reference sequence). There are 15 residues in the CDR3. Here the CDR3 DNA reads TGCAGTGCGCCCCTGCGGGTGGGTAGCACCGGGGAGCTGTTTTTT. Translation gives CSAPLRVGSTGELFF.

Concerning this clonotype itself: A much larger clone lies one base from this, so it may be a read error. The CDR3 bases are TGTGCCAGCGGTCTGACAGGGTATTCAAACACTGAAGCTTTCTTT. Translated: CASGLTGYSNTEAFF. This chain connects TRBV6-5 to TRBJ1-1; 7 bases are shared with TRBD1. Germline lookup yields CDR1 MNHEY and CDR2 SVGAGI. This CDR3 has 15 residues. J gave up 2 bases and V 8 bases, and 11 bases lay outside the gene matches.

In the case of this clonotype: The junction differs from germline at one of its ends, possibly a read error. CDR3 coding DNA: TGTGTCAGCAGTGAAAGTATTAGCTGGGAGTTGTTTTTT. This sequence encodes CVSSESISWELFF. V and J are TRBV6-1 and TRBJ2-2; D is perhaps TRBD2 (5 bases). CDR1 is MNHNS and CDR2 is SASEGT in the germline V gene. The CDR3 loop spans 13 amino acids.

V usage is TRBV6-5 and J usage is TRBJ1-2, with D possibly matching TRBD1 (6 bases). Germline CDR1 and CDR2: MNHEY and SVGAGI. The CDR3 has 14 amino acids. V lost 5 bases and J lost 7, with 17 bases in between. The CDR3 is CASSQGRGTCGYTF. DNA of the CDR3: TGTGCCAGCAGTCAGGGGCGCGGGACCTGTGGCTACACCTTC.

The V gene is TRBV20-1, the J gene TRBJ2-7, with a tentative D call TRBD2 (7 bases). Germline assignment: CDR1 DFQATT and CDR2 SNEGSKA (reference sequence). There are 17 residues in the CDR3. The ends were cut back, 2 bases at V and 4 bases at J, with 24 bases in the middle. Here the CDR3 reads CSARPTGGRTLGYEQYF. The CDR3 region has the DNA TGCAGTGCTAGACCCACGGGGGGCAGGACGTTAGGTTACGAGCAGTACTTC.

CDR3 loop: CSVIIGGGLYNEQFF. The CDR3 nucleotides are TGCAGTGTTATAATAGGGGGAGGGCTTTACAATGAGCAGTTCTTC. V is TRBV20-1 and J is TRBJ2-1, with D perhaps matching TRBD2 (7 bases). Germline CDR1 reads DFQATT; CDR2 reads SNEGSKA (reference sequence). The V and J ends lost 7 bases and 4 bases respectively, with 20 bases between them. The CDR3 totals 15 residues.

Of note for this clonotype: Being one base from a much bigger clone, this may be a read error. This sequence joins TRBV6-2 or TRBV6-3 and TRBJ1-1, with TRBD1 matching over 7 bases. This CDR3 is built from 15 residues. Germline CDR1 and CDR2: MNHEY and SVGEGT. CDR3 in DNA: TGTGCCAGCAGTTACTTTCCGGGACAGAACCCTGAAGTTTTCTTT. Protein sequence: CASSYFPGQNPEVFF.

V and J are TRBV7-3 and TRBJ2-3; D is unresolved. Germline CDR1 SGHTA, CDR2 FQGTGA. Trimming took off 0 bases at V and 2 bases at J, with 12 bases between the two ends. The CDR3 is made up of 16 amino acids. CDR3: CASSLTPQTPTDTQYF. CDR3 DNA: TGTGCCAGCAGCTTAACGCCCCAAACTCCCACAGATACGCAGTATTTT.

About this clonotype itself: A clone one base away is much larger, so this may be a read error. The rearrangement links TRBV20-1 to TRBJ2-1; tentative D call: TRBD2 (7 bases). From germline, CDR1 is DFQATT and CDR2 SNEGSKA (reference sequence). The CDR3 has 14 residues. The CDR3 coding sequence is TGCAGTGACCAAGAGTATGGGGGGGCCCTTTTCGGCTTGTTC. This sequence encodes CSDQEYGGALFGLF.

Worth noting for this clonotype: The junction and the germline gene differ at one end; a read error may be behind it. This chain joins TRBV6-1 and TRBJ1-1; tentative D call: TRBD1 (5 bases). The germline gives CDR1 MNHNS, CDR2 SASEGT. The CDR3 has 13 residues. CDR3 in amino acids: CASSSGGVPEAFF. The CDR3 DNA is TGCGCCAGCAGTTCAGGAGGGGTCCCTGAAGCTTTCTTT.

The CDR3 here is CASSLGYAPGEQYF. The CDR3 coding sequence is TGTGCCAGCAGCTTAGGGTACGCTCCGGGGGAGCAGTACTTC. The chain employs TRBV7-8 and TRBJ2-7, with TRBD2 as a possible D gene (5 bases). This CDR3 comprises 14 residues. With 1 base removed from V and 7 bases from J, the gap between germline ends came to 14 bases. From germline, CDR1 is SGHVS and CDR2 FQNEAQ. Variable domain in full (rest from reference TRBV7-8 and TRBJ2-7): GAGVSQSPRYKVAKRGQDVALRCDPISGHVSLFWYQQALGQGPEFLTYFQNEAQLDKSGLPSDRFFAERPEGSVSTLKIQRTQQEDSAVYLCASSLGYAPGEQYFGPGTRLTVT.